The sequence of this TCR beta chain was determined in a study of shared clonotypes between healthy human individuals. The study drew all its donors from Caucasian adults living in Nashville, Tennessee. Investigators spread the genomic DNA of each subset evenly over several immunoSEQ plates. Only in-frame clones appear in the TCRdb table, and some are missing; sequencing was by immunoSEQ multiplex PCR. The sample lists hundreds of thousands of clones; around 67% were seen once. Comment on this clone: What it binds is unknown.

Findings and limits, study-wide: Sharing of clonotypes among donors was expected to vary with sequencing depth.

Sequenced: memory CD4+ T cells sorted from blood. Stated subset: CD45RA-negative fraction. The source is a woman aged 25 to 45 in good health.

The CDR3 coding sequence is TGTGCCACCCGAGGGCTTGGGGGGAACTATGGCTACACCTTC. The encoded protein is CATRGLGGNYGYTF. The chain recombines TRBV11-2 with TRBJ1-2; D may be TRBD1 (5 bases). The V end lost 10 bases, the J end lost 2 bases, and 17 bases lay between the germline ends. CDR1 SGHAT and CDR2 FQNNGV come from the germline V gene. The CDR3 consists of 14 residues. The full variable domain, with the rest looked up from reference TRBV11-2 and TRBJ1-2, is EAGVAQSPRYKIIEKRQSVAFWCNPISGHATLYWYQQILGQGPKLLIQFQNNGVVDDSQLPKDRFSAERLKGVDSTLKIQPAKLEDSAVYLCATRGLGGNYGYTFGSGTRLTVV.